The 17 T cell receptor beta chains in this list originate from one sample, sequenced in a study of OX40 agonist ivuxolimab in advanced cancers. The repertoire was sequenced with immunoSEQ multiplex PCR; TCRdb's copy has only in-frame clones and lacks some. The profile shows about 84,000 clones, approximately 89% of them singletons. The sequencing here drew on CD4+ or CD8+ T cells sorted from blood, taken in a trial of the OX40 agonist ivuxolimab. These receptors came from an adult with an advanced solid tumor such as melanoma, head and neck, liver or kidney cancer.

In nucleotides, the CDR3 is TGTGCCAGCAGACCGACAGGGGGCTATGGCTACACCTTC. It specifies CASRPTGGYGYTF. V gene TRBV13 combines with J gene TRBJ1-2; 9 nucleotides align to TRBD1. CDR3 length equals 13 residues. The junction had 3 bases not matched to a gene; V was cut back by 6 bases and J by 4 bases. The germline CDR1 and CDR2 sequences are PRHDT and FYEKMQ (reference sequence).

For the CDR3, the DNA is TGTGCCAGCAGATCTGCGACGGAAAATGAAAAACTGTTTTTT. Translation gives CASRSATENEKLFF. The chain uses TRBV28 and TRBJ1-4; D is ambiguous. Trimming left V 6 bases short and J 5 bases short, with 13 bases between. The CDR3 runs to 14 residues. Per the germline V gene, CDR1 is MDHEN and CDR2 is SYDVKM.

The chain couples TRBV9 to TRBJ2-1; D is undetermined. Germline V gives CDR1 SGDLS, CDR2 YYNGEE. The CDR3 spans 14 residues. Trimming shortened V by 4 bases and J by 2 bases, and 10 bases separated the two germline ends. The CDR3 is CASSRTTAYNEQFF. The DNA for the CDR3 is TGTGCCAGCAGCAGAACGACGGCCTACAATGAGCAGTTCTTC.

The V gene is TRBV19, the J gene TRBJ2-1, with unresolved D. Germline V CDR1 and CDR2: LNHDA, SQIVND (reference sequence). V gave up 3 bases and J gave up 4 bases, with 7 bases separating them. The CDR3 is made up of 13 amino acids. DNA of the CDR3: TGTGCCAGTAGTATCGGCCCATACAATGAGCAGTTCTTC. Protein sequence: CASSIGPYNEQFF.

The chain carries TRBV19 and TRBJ2-5, with TRBD1 matching over 9 bases. J was trimmed by 4 bases and V by 4 bases; bases with no gene match: 4. The CDR3 runs to 14 residues. Germline loops: CDR1 LNHDA, CDR2 SQIVND (reference sequence). The CDR3 sequence is CASSRDRVPETQYF. CDR3 coding DNA: TGTGCCAGTAGTAGGGACAGGGTGCCAGAGACCCAGTACTTC.

Written as DNA, the CDR3 is TGTGCCTGGAGTCTCGGGACAGGGGTTTGGCAGCCCCAGCATTTT. Amino acids: CAWSLGTGVWQPQHF. The chain uses TRBV30 and TRBJ1-5, with 10 positions matching TRBD1. The CDR3 has 15 amino acids. Germline lookup yields CDR1 GTSNPN and CDR2 SVGIG (reference sequence). Trimming cost V 2 bases and J 7 bases; bases outside gene matches: 8.

This clone was observed once. This chain links TRBV27 with TRBJ1-1, with 7 bases lining up with TRBD1. After removal of 4 bases from V and 7 bases from J, the junction contained 9 bases not matched to a gene. Per the germline V gene, CDR1 is MNHEY and CDR2 is SMNVEV (reference sequence). The CDR3 runs 14 residues. The CDR3 nucleotides are TGTGCCAGCAGTTGGGTCAGGGGGTATAATGAAGCTTTCTTT. Translation: CASSWVRGYNEAFF.

The chain uses TRBV2 and TRBJ1-4; maybe TRBD1 (5 bases). The germline CDR1 and CDR2 sequences are SNHLY and FYNNEI. V lost 11 bases and J 7 bases, leaving 11 bases between the germline ends. The CDR3 totals 11 residues. The CDR3 loop reads CAGAGFEKLFF. The DNA for the CDR3 is TGTGCCGGAGCAGGGTTTGAAAAACTGTTTTTT. The full variable domain, its missing parts supplied by reference TRBV2 and TRBJ1-4, is EPEVTQTPSHQVTQMGQEVILRCVPISNHLYFYWYRQILGQKVEFLVSFYNNEISEKSEIFDDQFSVERPDGSNFTLKIRSTKLEDSAMYFCAGAGFEKLFFGSGTQLSVL.

V and J are TRBV27 and TRBJ1-6; D remains ambiguous. CDR1 and CDR2 from the germline V gene are MNHEY and SMNVEV (reference sequence). CDR3 length equals 15 residues. The ends were cut back, 2 bases at V and 7 bases at J, with 12 bases in the middle. CDR3 DNA: TGTGCCAGCAGTTTAAAAGCGTCTTTAAATTCACCCCTCCACTTT. Amino acids: CASSLKASLNSPLHF.

The chain uses TRBV4-2 and TRBJ2-2; no clear D. This CDR3 spans 16 amino acids. With 3 bases removed from V and 5 bases from J, the gap between germline ends came to 16 bases. CDR1 is LGHNA and CDR2 is YNFKEQ in the germline V gene. This CDR3 is CASSQRRASRTGELFF. Here the CDR3 DNA reads TGTGCCAGCAGCCAGCGTCGGGCCTCAAGGACCGGGGAGCTGTTTTTT.

This rearrangement joins TRBV5-4 to TRBJ1-2; 9 bases match TRBD1. V shed 4 bases and J 3 bases; nucleotides not matched to a gene: 1. The CDR3 loop spans 13 amino acids. In germline, CDR1 is SGHNT, CDR2 YYREEE (reference sequence). CDR3 nucleotide sequence: TGTGCCAGCAGCCGACAGGGGGACTATGGCTACACCTTC. Residues: CASSRQGDYGYTF.

The V call is TRBV28, the J call TRBJ2-7, with 9 bases aligning to TRBD1. Losses at the gene ends were 2 bases for V and 0 bases for J; bases not matched to a gene: 8. The CDR3 has 17 amino acids. The V gene's germline CDR1 is MDHEN and CDR2 SYDVKM. Here the CDR3 DNA reads TGTGCCAGCAGTTTACTCACAGGGGGCATGAGCTCCTACGAGCAGTACTTC. Translated: CASSLLTGGMSSYEQYF.

The rearrangement joins TRBV28 to TRBJ1-1, with D maybe TRBD1 (5 bases). The CDR3 totals 15 residues. V was trimmed by 6 bases and J by 3 bases, leaving 17 bases between them. The germline CDR1 and CDR2 sequences are MDHEN and SYDVKM. The CDR3 here is CASSHIGDLHTEAFF. The CDR3 DNA reads as TGTGCCAGCAGCCATATAGGGGATCTGCACACTGAAGCTTTCTTT.

CDR3 loop: CASSEISNTEAFF. The CDR3 DNA is TGTGCCAGCAGTGAAATCTCGAACACTGAAGCTTTCTTT. This chain connects TRBV2 to TRBJ1-1; D remains unclear. The CDR3 sequence is 13 residues long. V lost 2 bases to trimming and J lost 1 base, with 5 bases between them. CDR1 SNHLY and CDR2 FYNNEI come from the germline V gene. Together with reference TRBV2 and TRBJ1-1, the CDR3 gives the full variable domain: EPEVTQTPSHQVTQMGQEVILRCVPISNHLYFYWYRQILGQKVEFLVSFYNNEISEKSEIFDDQFSVERPDGSNFTLKIRSTKLEDSAMYFCASSEISNTEAFFGQGTRLTVV.

This clone was picked up one time. V and J are TRBV28 and TRBJ2-2; possible D gene TRBD1, 6 bases. CDR3 length: 15 amino acids. V was trimmed by 6 bases and J by 5 bases, leaving 16 bases between them. Per germline, CDR1 MDHEN and CDR2 SYDVKM. In DNA form, the CDR3 reads TGTGCCAGCAGCTTGTCAGGGGAAGTAACCGGGGAGCTGTTTTTT. It translates to CASSLSGEVTGELFF.

The chain is built from TRBV6-5 and TRBJ1-2; 7 nucleotides line up with TRBD1. This CDR3 has 13 amino acids. Germline-derived CDR1 and CDR2 are MNHEY and SVGAGI. The V segment lost 8 bases and the J segment 5 bases; nucleotides outside the gene matches: 8. The DNA for the CDR3 is TGTGCCAGCGGGCAGGGGGTAGGTTATGGCTACACCTTC. As protein: CASGQGVGYGYTF.

J is TRBJ1-1 and V is TRBV18; the match to TRBD1 covers 9 bases. Germline CDR1 KGHSH, CDR2 LQKENI. This CDR3 is 17 amino acids long. V shed 4 bases and J 5 bases; nucleotides not matched to a gene: 14. The CDR3: CASSRAGTGRLVTEAFF. The DNA of the CDR3 is TGTGCCAGCTCACGTGCCGGGACAGGGCGTCTCGTGACTGAAGCTTTCTTT.